The sequence of this T cell receptor (beta chain) was determined in a study of shared T cell receptors in the human thymus. Profiling relied on immunoSEQ multiplex PCR, and the TCRdb table lists in-frame clones only, not all of them. Among about 710,000 clones, about 90% were seen once, and the ten largest hold more than 0.009%. After removal of 4 bases from V and 1 base from J, the junction contained 1 base not matched to a gene. Looked up from germline, CDR1 is SGHVS and CDR2 is FNYEAQ. This CDR3 has 14 amino acids. The data also belong to a second study, concerning human thymus T cells.

The sequence was collected from a boy in the first two years of life with a congenital heart defect. Sequences were obtained from thymocytes. This chain connects TRBV7-6 to TRBJ2-3, with 8 bases aligning to TRBD1. CDR3 nucleotides: TGTGCCAGCAGCTCGGGACAGGGCACAGATACGCAGTATTTT. Translated: CASSSGQGTDTQYF. Combining the CDR3 with reference TRBV7-6 and TRBJ2-3 gives the whole variable domain GAGVSQSPRYKVTKRGQDVALRCDPISGHVSLYWYRQALGQGPEFLTYFNYEAQQDKSGLPNDRFSAERPEGSISTLTIQRTEQRDSAMYRCASSSGQGTDTQYFGPGTRLTVL.